This T cell receptor beta chain emerged from a study of T cell repertoires in cytomegalovirus infection. Study overall: CMV epitopes used comprised recently identified HLA-C-restricted ones and well-studied HLA-B-restricted ones. Both a matching HLA type and CMV infection were indicated by public TCR beta signatures. Findings and caveats of the study: Ex vivo responses were dominated by HLA-C-restricted CMV-specific TCR beta clonotypes.

TCRdb re-called the reads through MiXCR, storing one row per CDR3 protein. This sample has about a million distinct CDR3 sequences, with approximately 31% found just once. Trimming cost V 4 bases and J 2 bases; bases outside gene matches: 8. The CDR3 extends over 16 amino acids. Per germline, CDR1 LGHNA and CDR2 YNFKEQ. A note on this clonotype: The antigen remains undetermined.

The TCR was taken from a human donor in good health (CMV status not recorded). Some clones in this sample may be carry-over from other donors' samples. The V gene is TRBV4-2, the J gene TRBJ2-5, with 9 bases identical to TRBD2. Sequences were derived from cultured CD8+ T cells from PBMCs, sampled from culture after CMV antigen stimulation. The CDR3 DNA reads as TGTGCCAGCAGCCCTCGGACTAGCGTGGTTCAAGAGACCCAGTACTTC. Amino acid sequence: CASSPRTSVVQETQYF.